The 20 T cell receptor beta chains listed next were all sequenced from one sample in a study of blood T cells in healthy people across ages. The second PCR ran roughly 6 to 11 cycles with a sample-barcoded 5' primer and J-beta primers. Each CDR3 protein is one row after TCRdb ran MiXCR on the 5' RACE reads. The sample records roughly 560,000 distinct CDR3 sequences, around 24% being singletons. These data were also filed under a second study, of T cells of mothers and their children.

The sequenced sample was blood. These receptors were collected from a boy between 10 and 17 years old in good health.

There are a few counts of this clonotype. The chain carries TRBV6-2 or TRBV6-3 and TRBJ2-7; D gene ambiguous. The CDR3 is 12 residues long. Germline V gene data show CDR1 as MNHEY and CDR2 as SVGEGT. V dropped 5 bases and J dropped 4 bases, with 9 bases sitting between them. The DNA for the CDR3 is TGTGCCAGCAGTGTAACTGAGTACGAGCAGTACTTC. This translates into CASSVTEYEQYF.

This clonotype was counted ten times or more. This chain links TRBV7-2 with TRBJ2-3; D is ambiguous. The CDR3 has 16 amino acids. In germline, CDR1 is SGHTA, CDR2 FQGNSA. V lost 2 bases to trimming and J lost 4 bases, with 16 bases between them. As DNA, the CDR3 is TGTGCCAGCAGCTTATGGTCCTTTGGTACCCCAGATACGCAGTATTTT. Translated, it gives CASSLWSFGTPDTQYF.

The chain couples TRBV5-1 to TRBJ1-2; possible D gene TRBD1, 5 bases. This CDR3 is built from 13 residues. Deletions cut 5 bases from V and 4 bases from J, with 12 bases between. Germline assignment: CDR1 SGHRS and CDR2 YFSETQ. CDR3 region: CASRGVGGYGYTF. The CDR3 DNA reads TGCGCCAGCAGAGGAGTTGGGGGCTATGGCTACACCTTC.

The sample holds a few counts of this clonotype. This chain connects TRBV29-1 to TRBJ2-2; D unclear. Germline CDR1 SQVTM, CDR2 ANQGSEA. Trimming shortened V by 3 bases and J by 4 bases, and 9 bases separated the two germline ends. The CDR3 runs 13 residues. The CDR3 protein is CSVDSLGTGELFF. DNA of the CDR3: TGCAGCGTTGATTCCTTGGGCACCGGGGAGCTGTTTTTT.

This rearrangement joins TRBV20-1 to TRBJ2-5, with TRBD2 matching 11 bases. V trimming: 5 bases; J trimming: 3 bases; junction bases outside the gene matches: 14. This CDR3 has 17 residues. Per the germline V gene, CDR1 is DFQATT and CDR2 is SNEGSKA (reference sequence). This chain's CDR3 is CSAGLAGPRGAKETQYF. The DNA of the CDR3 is TGCAGTGCTGGACTAGCGGGTCCTCGAGGGGCCAAAGAGACCCAGTACTTC.

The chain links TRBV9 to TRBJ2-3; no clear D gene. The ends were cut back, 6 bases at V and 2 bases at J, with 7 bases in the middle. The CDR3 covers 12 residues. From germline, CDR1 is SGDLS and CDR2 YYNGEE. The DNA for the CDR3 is TGTGCCAGCACAGACCACACAGATACGCAGTATTTT. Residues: CASTDHTDTQYF.

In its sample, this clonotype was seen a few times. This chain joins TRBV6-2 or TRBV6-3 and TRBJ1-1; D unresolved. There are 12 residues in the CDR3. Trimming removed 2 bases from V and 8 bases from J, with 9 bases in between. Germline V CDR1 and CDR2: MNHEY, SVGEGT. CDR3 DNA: TGTGCCAGCAGTTACAGGGTCGAAGAAGCTTTCTTT. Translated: CASSYRVEEAFF.

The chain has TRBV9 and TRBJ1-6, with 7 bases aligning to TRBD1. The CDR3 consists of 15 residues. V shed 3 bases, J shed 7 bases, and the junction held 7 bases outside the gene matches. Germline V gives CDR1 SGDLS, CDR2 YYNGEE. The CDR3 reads CASSAQGQRNSPLHF. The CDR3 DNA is TGTGCCAGCAGCGCACAGGGACAGCGAAATTCACCCCTCCACTTT.

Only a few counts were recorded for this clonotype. The CDR3 sequence is CSVSPGTGGRYEQYF. The CDR3 bases are TGCAGCGTTTCCCCCGGGACAGGGGGAAGATACGAGCAGTACTTC. The chain links TRBV29-1 to TRBJ2-7; 11 bases line up with TRBD1. The junction had 10 bases not matched to a gene; V was cut back by 5 bases and J by 4 bases. CDR1 and CDR2 (germline): SQVTM, ANQGSEA. The CDR3 length is 15 residues.

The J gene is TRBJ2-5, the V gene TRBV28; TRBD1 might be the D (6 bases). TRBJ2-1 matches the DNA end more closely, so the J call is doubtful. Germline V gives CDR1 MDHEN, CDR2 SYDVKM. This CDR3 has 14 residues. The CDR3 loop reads CASTYREPYNEQFF. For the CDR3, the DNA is TGTGCCAGCACGTACAGGGAACCCTACAATGAGCAGTTCTTC.

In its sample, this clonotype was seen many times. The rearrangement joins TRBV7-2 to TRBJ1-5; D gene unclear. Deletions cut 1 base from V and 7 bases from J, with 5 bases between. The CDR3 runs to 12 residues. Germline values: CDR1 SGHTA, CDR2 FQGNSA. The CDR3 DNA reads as TGTGCCAGCAGCTTAGATGGCCAGCCCCAGCATTTT. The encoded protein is CASSLDGQPQHF.

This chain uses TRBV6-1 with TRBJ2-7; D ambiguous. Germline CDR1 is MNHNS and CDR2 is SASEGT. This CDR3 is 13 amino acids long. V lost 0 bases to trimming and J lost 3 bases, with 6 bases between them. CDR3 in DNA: TGTGCCAGCAGTGAAGCGCCAAGCTACGAGCAGTACTTC. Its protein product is CASSEAPSYEQYF.

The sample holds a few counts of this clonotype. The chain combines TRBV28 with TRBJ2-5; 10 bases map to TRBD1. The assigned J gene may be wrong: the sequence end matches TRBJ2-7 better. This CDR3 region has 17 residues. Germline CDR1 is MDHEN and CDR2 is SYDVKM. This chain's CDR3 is CASSWTYRDRGSYEQYF. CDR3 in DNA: TGTGCCAGCAGTTGGACCTACCGGGACAGGGGCTCCTACGAGCAGTACTTC.

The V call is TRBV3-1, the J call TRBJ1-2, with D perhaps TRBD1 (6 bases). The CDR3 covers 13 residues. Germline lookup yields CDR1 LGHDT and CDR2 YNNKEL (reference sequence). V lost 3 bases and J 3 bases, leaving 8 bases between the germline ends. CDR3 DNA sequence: TGTGCCAGCAGCCAGGACAGTTACTATGGCTACACCTTC. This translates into CASSQDSYYGYTF.

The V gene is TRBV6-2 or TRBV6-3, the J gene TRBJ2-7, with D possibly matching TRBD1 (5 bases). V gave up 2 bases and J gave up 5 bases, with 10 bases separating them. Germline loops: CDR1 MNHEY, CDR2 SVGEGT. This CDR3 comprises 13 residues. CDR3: CASSYPQAHEQYF. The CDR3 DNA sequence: TGTGCCAGCAGTTACCCACAGGCCCACGAGCAGTACTTC.

This CDR3 is CASSSRSRDPANEQYF. CDR3 sequence (DNA): TGTGCCAGCAGTTCCCGATCCCGGGACCCAGCTAACGAGCAGTACTTC. The rearrangement links TRBV28 to TRBJ2-7; D is perhaps TRBD1 or TRBD2 (5 bases each). Trimming took off 4 bases at V and 5 bases at J, with 21 bases between the two ends. In germline, CDR1 is MDHEN, CDR2 SYDVKM. The CDR3 runs 16 residues.

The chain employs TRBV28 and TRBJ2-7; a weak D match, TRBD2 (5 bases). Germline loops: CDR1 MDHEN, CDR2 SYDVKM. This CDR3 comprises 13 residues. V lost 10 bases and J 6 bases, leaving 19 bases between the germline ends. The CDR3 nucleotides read TGTGCCAATACCGGGATTTCCTCGGGCGAGCAGTACTTC. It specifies CANTGISSGEQYF.

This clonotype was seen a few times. CDR3 region: CASSFVTDYGYTF. In DNA form, the CDR3 reads TGTGCCAGCAGCTTCGTGACAGACTATGGCTACACCTTC. The chain uses TRBV7-8 and TRBJ1-2, with D maybe TRBD1 (5 bases). Trimming took off 3 bases at V and 3 bases at J, with 8 bases between the two ends. CDR3 length: 13 amino acids. From germline, CDR1 is SGHVS and CDR2 FQNEAQ.

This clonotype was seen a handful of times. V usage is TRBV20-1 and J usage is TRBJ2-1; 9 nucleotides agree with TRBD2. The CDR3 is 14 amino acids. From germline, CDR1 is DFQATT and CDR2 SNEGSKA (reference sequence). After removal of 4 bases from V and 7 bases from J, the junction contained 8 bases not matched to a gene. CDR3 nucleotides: TGCAGTGCTAAAGCCTTAGCGGGAGTGAATGAGCAGTTCTTC. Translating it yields CSAKALAGVNEQFF.

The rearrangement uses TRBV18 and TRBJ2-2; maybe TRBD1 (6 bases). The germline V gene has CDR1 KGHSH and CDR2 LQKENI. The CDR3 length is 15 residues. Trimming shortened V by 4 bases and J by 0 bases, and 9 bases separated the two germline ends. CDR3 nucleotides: TGTGCCAGCTCACGAGACAGGTCGAACACCGGGGAGCTGTTTTTT. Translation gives CASSRDRSNTGELFF.